These 26 T cell receptor beta chains came from one sample sequenced in a study of tumor-infiltrating lymphocytes in localized non-small cell lung cancer. Produced via immunoSEQ multiplex PCR; TCRdb's table is partial and in-frame only. The sample has 13,000 or so clones, around 72% seen once. What was sequenced was uninvolved lung tissue not adjacent to the tumor. The source is a human donor with non-small cell lung cancer.

The sample holds a few counts of this clone. The chain uses TRBV5-1 and TRBJ2-2, with TRBD1 matching over 8 bases. The CDR3 has 16 residues. Germline CDR1 and CDR2: SGHRS and YFSETQ. The junction had 6 bases not matched to a gene; V was cut back by 2 bases and J by 3 bases. DNA of the CDR3: TGCGCCAGCAGCTTACTCATGGACAGGGACACCGGGGAGCTGTTTTTT. Translation gives CASSLLMDRDTGELFF.

The chain carries TRBV9 and TRBJ2-2; D uncertain. V was clipped by 2 bases and J by 4 bases, with 15 bases between them. Germline V gene sequence: CDR1 SGDLS, CDR2 YYNGEE. This CDR3 is built from 16 residues. CDR3 residues: CASSVDTGSSTGELFF. Here the CDR3 DNA reads TGTGCCAGCAGCGTTGACACGGGTTCCTCCACCGGGGAGCTGTTTTTT.

The rearrangement uses TRBV29-1 and TRBJ1-2; a possible D gene is TRBD1 (5 bases). Germline CDR1 and CDR2: SQVTM and ANQGSEA. This CDR3 spans 13 amino acids. V was pared by 7 bases and J by 7 bases, with 19 bases between. This chain's CDR3 is CSAPRRGVSGYTF. The CDR3 DNA is TGCAGCGCCCCGCGTCGGGGGGTGAGTGGCTACACCTTC.

The CDR3 spells CASSGAWTDGYTF. The CDR3 DNA reads as TGTGCCAGCAGCGGAGCTTGGACGGATGGCTACACCTTC. The chain is built from TRBV9 and TRBJ1-2; D not resolved. The CDR3 loop spans 13 amino acids. Trimming pared 3 bases from V and 6 bases from J, leaving 12 bases between. Germline CDR1 reads SGDLS; CDR2 reads YYNGEE. The full variable domain, rest sourced from reference TRBV9 and TRBJ1-2, is DSGVTQTPKHLITATGQRVTLRCSPRSGDLSVYWYQQSLDQGLQFLIQYYNGEERAKGNILERFSAQQFPDLHSELNLSSLELGDSALYFCASSGAWTDGYTFGSGTRLTVV.

This clone showed up just once. This chain connects TRBV28 to TRBJ1-2, with 7 bases aligning to TRBD1. The V and J ends lost 5 bases and 4 bases, in that order; junction bases with no gene match: 10. Germline CDR1 reads MDHEN; CDR2 reads SYDVKM. The CDR3 spans 15 residues. CDR3 in DNA: TGTGCCAGCAGTCCAACAGGGGAAAGACGCTATGGCTACACCTTC. This gives the protein CASSPTGERRYGYTF.

This clone turned up a few times. This chain links TRBV5-1 with TRBJ2-1; the D call may be TRBD1 or TRBD2 (6 bases each). The germline gives CDR1 SGHRS, CDR2 YFSETQ. Trimming removed 0 bases from V and 10 bases from J, with 17 bases in between. The CDR3 contains 15 residues. The CDR3 DNA sequence: TGCGCCAGCAGCTTGGTTGGCTCCGGGGGCAAAGAGCAGTTCTTC. Its protein product is CASSLVGSGGKEQFF.

This clone was picked up one time. The chain recombines TRBV6-1 with TRBJ2-1, with 8 bases aligning to TRBD2. CDR1 and CDR2 (germline): MNHNS, SASEGT. With V trimmed by 3 bases and J by 0 bases, 1 base remained unmatched. The CDR3 length is 15 residues. This chain's CDR3 is CASSDGGGSYNEQFF. The CDR3 bases are TGTGCCAGCAGTGACGGGGGGGGCTCCTACAATGAGCAGTTCTTC.

This clone has a handful of counts. The chain combines TRBV9 with TRBJ1-2; D perhaps matches TRBD1 (5 bases). The CDR3 length is 15 residues. Trimming took off 0 bases at V and 3 bases at J, with 12 bases between the two ends. CDR1 SGDLS and CDR2 YYNGEE come from the germline V gene. The CDR3, as DNA: TGTGCCAGCAGCGTAGATGGGGCAGGAGACTATGGCTACACCTTC. Encoded protein: CASSVDGAGDYGYTF.

V and J are TRBV6-6 and TRBJ1-5; the match to TRBD1 covers 7 bases. CDR1 is MNHNY and CDR2 is SVGAGI in the germline V gene (reference sequence). CDR3 length: 15 amino acids. Trimming removed 2 bases from V and 3 bases from J; junction bases left unmatched: 4. The CDR3 spells CASSYEGQYNQPQHF. As DNA, the CDR3 is TGTGCCAGCAGTTACGAGGGACAGTACAATCAGCCCCAGCATTTT.

The table lists this clone with a few counts. V and J are TRBV18 and TRBJ2-1; 11 bases are a match to TRBD1. CDR3 size: 12 residues. V gave up 4 bases and J gave up 16 bases; unmatched junction bases: 6. Germline V gives CDR1 KGHSH, CDR2 LQKENI. Here the CDR3 reads CASSRRDRGDFF. The CDR3, as DNA: TGTGCCAGCTCACGACGGGACAGGGGGGATTTCTTC.

The chain links TRBV4-1 to TRBJ1-2; D is unresolved. The germline CDR1 and CDR2 sequences are MGHRA and YSYEKL. The V gene lost 0 bases and the J gene lost 1 base, with 9 bases spanning the gap. The length of the CDR3 is 15 residues. The CDR3 region has the DNA TGCGCCAGCAGCCAAGAGTCAACATTTAACTATGGCTACACCTTC. Amino acid sequence: CASSQESTFNYGYTF.

The chain carries TRBV20-1 and TRBJ1-2; TRBD1 matches at 8 bases. J lost 12 bases, V lost 6 bases, and 9 bases had no gene match. This CDR3 is 11 amino acids long. Looked up from germline, CDR1 is DFQATT and CDR2 is SNEGSKA (reference sequence). CDR3: CSAPRQGFHTF. The CDR3 bases are TGCAGTGCACCGAGACAGGGGTTTCACACCTTC.

The chain is built from TRBV5-1 and TRBJ2-2; the D gene could be TRBD1 or TRBD2 (5 bases each). The V and J ends lost 6 bases and 4 bases respectively, with 13 bases between them. In germline, CDR1 is SGHRS, CDR2 YFSETQ. The CDR3 contains 14 residues. The CDR3 reads CASMPGRGTGELFF. The CDR3 DNA sequence: TGCGCCAGCATGCCGGGAAGGGGCACCGGGGAGCTGTTTTTT.

The chain recombines TRBV4-1 with TRBJ1-2; 9 nucleotides line up with TRBD1. This CDR3 has 15 residues. With 4 bases clipped from V and 6 bases from J, the junction kept 9 bases outside the gene matches. The V gene's germline CDR1 is MGHRA and CDR2 YSYEKL. CDR3 sequence: CASSLLEGQGHGYTF. CDR3 in DNA: TGCGCCAGCAGCCTTTTAGAGGGACAGGGACATGGCTACACCTTC.

V usage is TRBV6-1 and J usage is TRBJ1-1; D remains ambiguous. In germline, CDR1 is MNHNS, CDR2 SASEGT. CDR3 length: 13 residues. V lost 4 bases and J lost 5, with 11 bases in between. CDR3 DNA sequence: TGTGCCAGCAGTGTTTCAATCCAGACTGAAGCTTTCTTT. Its protein product is CASSVSIQTEAFF.

The CDR3 nucleotides are TGTGCCAGCAGCAAAGACCAGGGCGCAACCTATGGCTACACCTTC. It encodes CASSKDQGATYGYTF. The rearrangement links TRBV21-1 to TRBJ1-2; TRBD1, the D gene given by the table, was not confirmed from the DNA. TRBV21-1 represents a pseudogene. The CDR3 is 15 residues long.

The chain carries TRBV7-8 and TRBJ1-4; 7 bases fit TRBD1. In germline, CDR1 is SGHVS, CDR2 FQNEAQ. This CDR3 contains 15 residues. V shed 6 bases, J shed 6 bases, and the junction held 10 bases outside the gene matches. The CDR3 bases are TGTGCCAGCAGTCTACGGACAGGACAGGATGAAAAACTGTTTTTT. Translating gives CASSLRTGQDEKLFF.

The chain is built from TRBV30 and TRBJ2-5; 7 nucleotides align to TRBD2. CDR1 and CDR2 from the germline V gene are GTSNPN and SVGIG (reference sequence). The junction had 4 bases not matched to a gene; V was cut back by 1 base and J by 5 bases. This CDR3 is 13 amino acids long. The CDR3 sequence is CAWSGTSAETQYF. The CDR3 DNA is TGTGCCTGGAGTGGTACTAGCGCGGAGACCCAGTACTTC. The variable domain in full, with the rest retrieved from reference TRBV30 and TRBJ2-5, is SQTIHQWPATLVQPVGSPLSLECTVEGTSNPNLYWYRQAAGRGLQLLFYSVGIGQISSEVPQNLSASRPQDRQFILSSKKLLLSDSGFYLCAWSGTSAETQYFGPGTRLLVL.

The chain is built from TRBV7-9 and TRBJ2-5; D uncertain. Germline-derived CDR1 and CDR2 are SEHNR and FQNEAQ (reference sequence). The CDR3 is 13 amino acids. Trimming took 1 base from V and 7 from J, leaving 10 bases between them. DNA for the CDR3: TGTGCCAGCAGCTTAGGTTTGGGTGGGACCCAGTACTTC. Its translation: CASSLGLGGTQYF.

The chain combines TRBV28 with TRBJ2-7; 8 bases agree with TRBD2. The CDR3 spans 15 residues. Germline CDR1 MDHEN, CDR2 SYDVKM. The trim removed 6 bases at V and 2 bases at J, leaving 9 bases unmatched. For the CDR3, the DNA is TGTGCCAGCAGCCCCTCGGTAGCGGGGCCCTACGAGCAGTACGTC. Its protein product is CASSPSVAGPYEQYV.

This clone was seen a few times. The sample carries other DNA sequences with the same CDR3. The J gene is TRBJ2-3, the V gene TRBV9, with a weak D call TRBD1 (6 bases). The CDR3 sequence is 15 residues long. Germline assignment: CDR1 SGDLS and CDR2 YYNGEE. V shed 0 bases and J shed 3 bases, with 11 bases lying between them. The CDR3, as DNA: TGTGCCAGCAGCGTAGAACAGGGAAGGACAGATACGCAGTATTTT. Amino acid sequence: CASSVEQGRTDTQYF.

This chain uses TRBV11-2 with TRBJ1-4; 8 bases are shared with TRBD1. V trimming: 1 base; J trimming: 5 bases; junction bases outside the gene matches: 3. This CDR3 has 15 residues. The germline gives CDR1 SGHAT, CDR2 FQNNGV. The CDR3 bases are TGTGCCAGCAGCTTAGGGGACAGGCCCAATGAAAAACTGTTTTTT. Its protein product is CASSLGDRPNEKLFF.

The chain links TRBV6-4 to TRBJ1-2; D gene unclear. The germline gives CDR1 MRHNA, CDR2 SNTAGT. The CDR3 covers 12 residues. V was pared by 0 bases and J by 14 bases, with 13 bases between. CDR3 sequence (DNA): TGTGCCAGCAGTGACTCGACTTCGGCAAGAACCTTC. Translated: CASSDSTSARTF.

There are a few counts of this clone. This chain connects TRBV7-2 to TRBJ1-6; D is undetermined. The V gene's germline CDR1 is SGHTA and CDR2 FQGNSA. The CDR3 loop spans 14 amino acids. With 0 bases removed from V and 9 bases from J, the gap between germline ends came to 9 bases. The CDR3, as DNA: TGTGCCAGCAGCTTAGCCGCCAGGCCTTCACCCCTCCACTTT. This gives the protein CASSLAARPSPLHF.

This clone was seen a handful of times. Other nucleotide sequences in the sample specify the same CDR3. The chain is built from TRBV28 and TRBJ1-3; the match to TRBD1 covers 7 bases. The trim removed 6 bases at V and 0 bases at J, leaving 5 bases unmatched. The CDR3 totals 15 residues. Germline assignment: CDR1 MDHEN and CDR2 SYDVKM. Here the CDR3 reads CASSRQGLSGNTIYF. The CDR3 DNA sequence: TGTGCCAGCAGCCGACAGGGCCTCTCTGGAAACACCATATATTTT.

This clone came up a few times. The chain links TRBV4-3 to TRBJ1-4; 10 positions match TRBD1. This CDR3 region has 15 residues. The V gene end was trimmed by 1 base and the J gene end by 6 bases; junction bases not matched to a gene: 2. Germline V gene data show CDR1 as LGHNA and CDR2 as YSLEER. CDR3 sequence reads: CASSQAGQGHEKLFF. The CDR3 DNA sequence: TGCGCCAGCAGCCAAGCGGGACAGGGGCATGAAAAACTGTTTTTT.